The 31 T cell receptor beta chains in this list originate from one sample, sequenced in a study of OX40 agonist ivuxolimab in advanced cancers. Clones were sequenced by immunoSEQ multiplex PCR, and TCRdb holds only the in-frame ones, with some missing. The data show approximately 79,000 clones, roughly 85% seen once. The starting material was CD4+ or CD8+ T cells sorted from blood, obtained in a trial of the OX40 agonist ivuxolimab. These receptors were collected from an adult with an advanced solid tumor such as melanoma, head and neck, liver or kidney cancer.

A few counts support this clone. Its ends do not fully match the called genes, so a read error is possible. The rearrangement links TRBV7-7 to TRBJ2-3; D gene ambiguous. This CDR3 contains 12 residues. CDR1 is SSHAT, CDR2 FNYEAQ, per germline (reference sequence). The chain's CDR3 is CASSSGSGTQYF. The CDR3 nucleotides are TGTGCTAGCAGCTCCGGGTCGGGTACGCAGTATTTT.

V is TRBV21-1 and J is TRBJ1-5; TRBD1 reflects the table's D call only, with no check against the DNA. TRBV21-1 is annotated as a pseudogene. This CDR3 is 17 amino acids long. In DNA, the CDR3 is TGTGCCAGCAGCAATTGTCCCGCCGGCAGGGGGGATCAGCCCCAGCATTTT. It is translated as CASSNCPAGRGDQPQHF.

This chain connects TRBV14 to TRBJ1-2; D is unclear. The CDR3 extends over 16 amino acids. Trimming stripped 3 bases from V and 4 bases from J, with 18 bases between. Germline V gene sequence: CDR1 SGHDN, CDR2 FVKESK. The CDR3 loop is CASSHGGFRISYGYTF. The CDR3 bases are TGTGCCAGCAGCCATGGAGGATTTAGAATAAGCTATGGCTACACCTTC.

The rearrangement uses TRBV4-3 and TRBJ2-3, with TRBD2 identical over 9 bases. The CDR3 length is 16 residues. The trim removed 2 bases at V and 5 bases at J, leaving 8 bases unmatched. Germline CDR1 reads LGHNA; CDR2 reads YSLEER. The CDR3 DNA follows: TGCGCCAGCAGCCAACGTAGCGGGGGCGGAGAAGATACGCAGTATTTT. It translates to CASSQRSGGGEDTQYF.

A note on this clone: It is unclear where the CDR3 begins or ends on the DNA, so no DNA is shown, and the CDR3 is as TCRdb lists it. The CDR3 protein is CASSQDSVRGAPDTQYF. V gene TRBV4-3 combines with J gene TRBJ2-3; TRBD2 reflects the table's D call only, with no check against the DNA. The CDR3 totals 17 residues, both ends included. Germline lookup yields CDR1 LGHNA and CDR2 YSLEER.

V gene TRBV7-2 combines with J gene TRBJ2-1; D is unresolved. V lost 5 bases to trimming and J lost 7 bases, with 18 bases between them. This CDR3 is built from 15 residues. Germline values: CDR1 SGHTA, CDR2 FQGNSA. In DNA form, the CDR3 reads TGTGCCAGCAGCCGAAGCCGGGTCCAAGGGAATGAGCAGTTCTTC. It yields the protein CASSRSRVQGNEQFF.

The chain joins TRBV5-5 to TRBJ1-1, with a weak D call TRBD1 (5 bases). The CDR3 has 13 residues. Per the germline V gene, CDR1 is SGHKS and CDR2 is YYEKEE (reference sequence). V was trimmed by 0 bases and J by 5 bases, leaving 8 bases between them. CDR3: CASSLGGRTEAFF. CDR3 DNA: TGTGCCAGCAGCTTGGGGGGACGGACTGAAGCTTTCTTT.

In its sample, this clone was seen once. The chain carries TRBV2 and TRBJ1-4, with a possible D match to TRBD1 (5 bases). This CDR3 spans 14 amino acids. V was clipped by 7 bases and J by 10 bases, with 19 bases between them. Germline V lookup: CDR1 SNHLY, CDR2 FYNNEI. The CDR3 bases are TGTGCCAGCATCCGAGAAGGGCAGGGCGTAAAACTGTTTTTT. Amino acids: CASIREGQGVKLFF.

The chain employs TRBV6-4 and TRBJ1-6; the match to TRBD1 covers 7 bases. Germline lookup yields CDR1 MRHNA and CDR2 SNTAGT. The CDR3 totals 14 residues. V shed 6 bases and J 7 bases; nucleotides not matched to a gene: 6. CDR3 nucleotide sequence: TGTGCCAGCAGCCCGGGACAGCCCAATTCACCCCTCCACTTT. It encodes CASSPGQPNSPLHF.

The rearrangement uses TRBV11-1 and TRBJ1-2; the D gene is possibly TRBD1 (6 bases). V dropped 5 bases and J dropped 8 bases, with 12 bases sitting between them. From germline, CDR1 is SGHAT and CDR2 FQDESV (reference sequence). The CDR3 consists of 12 residues. CDR3 nucleotides: TGTGCCAGCAGCCCTGAAGGGGGGGGCTACACCTTC. Protein: CASSPEGGGYTF.

The gene calls are TRBV5-1 and TRBJ2-2; D possibly corresponds to TRBD1 (5 bases). Per germline, CDR1 SGHRS and CDR2 YFSETQ. V was trimmed by 2 bases and J by 5 bases, leaving 10 bases between them. The CDR3 loop spans 14 amino acids. The CDR3 region has the DNA TGCGCCAGCAGCTTAGGGGCGGAGACCGGGGAGCTGTTTTTT. Translated, it gives CASSLGAETGELFF.

The V call is TRBV11-1, the J call TRBJ2-5; TRBD1 agrees at 8 bases. This CDR3 is built from 15 residues. Germline V gives CDR1 SGHAT, CDR2 FQDESV (reference sequence). Unmatched junction bases numbered 9, after V lost 5 bases and J lost 4 bases. The DNA for the CDR3 is TGTGCCAGCAGCCGCAAAGCAGGGGGCGGAGAGACCCAGTACTTC. This encodes CASSRKAGGGETQYF. Using reference TRBV11-1 and TRBJ2-5 for the parts outside the CDR3, the full variable domain is EAEVAQSPRYKITEKSQAVAFWCDPISGHATLYWYRQILGQGPELLVQFQDESVVDDSQLPKDRFSAERLKGVDSTLKIQPAELGDSAMYLCASSRKAGGGETQYFGPGTRLLVL.

The chain carries TRBV7-9 and TRBJ2-7; 7 positions agree with TRBD1. This CDR3 has 13 residues. The V gene end was trimmed by 6 bases and the J gene end by 5 bases; junction bases not matched to a gene: 7. In germline, CDR1 is SEHNR, CDR2 FQNEAQ (reference sequence). The CDR3: CASRPDRVNEQYF. CDR3 sequence (DNA): TGTGCCAGCAGGCCCGACAGGGTCAACGAGCAGTACTTC.

V is TRBV11-3 and J is TRBJ2-5, with D perhaps matching TRBD1 (5 bases). This CDR3 has 12 amino acids. Trimming shortened V by 11 bases and J by 5 bases, and 15 bases separated the two germline ends. The germline CDR1 and CDR2 sequences are SGHNT and YENEEA. As DNA, the CDR3 is TGTGCCTCAAGGGGTCCCCAGGAGACCCAGTACTTC. Encoded protein: CASRGPQETQYF. Complete variable domain (other parts from reference TRBV11-3 and TRBJ2-5): EAGVVQSPRYKIIEKKQPVAFWCNPISGHNTLYWYLQNLGQGPELLIRYENEEAVDDSQLPKDRFSAERLKGVDSTLKIQPAELGDSAVYLCASRGPQETQYFGPGTRLLVL.

This clone has more than one count but fewer than ten. The chain is built from TRBV7-2 and TRBJ1-2; D is uncertain. This CDR3 is 12 amino acids long. The germline CDR1 and CDR2 sequences are SGHTA and FQGNSA. V was pared by 8 bases and J by 0 bases, with 7 bases between. The chain's CDR3 is CASAGSNYGYTF. CDR3 in DNA: TGTGCCAGCGCTGGGTCTAACTATGGCTACACCTTC.

The V gene is TRBV30, the J gene TRBJ2-1; 7 bases line up with TRBD2. Losses at the gene ends were 4 bases for V and 4 bases for J; bases not matched to a gene: 7. The CDR3 is made up of 14 amino acids. Per germline, CDR1 GTSNPN and CDR2 SVGIG (reference sequence). The DNA for the CDR3 is TGTGCCTGGACCCTTGGGGGGGGGTACAATGAGCAGTTCTTC. It translates to CAWTLGGGYNEQFF.

The chain uses TRBV11-2 and TRBJ2-1; 7 positions agree with TRBD2. Germline V CDR1 and CDR2: SGHAT, FQNNGV. This CDR3 spans 13 amino acids. V dropped 0 bases and J dropped 12; count of bases not matched to a gene: 5. The CDR3 DNA is TGTGCCAGCAGCTTAGATCGCGGGAGTTTGCAGTTCTTC. Amino acid sequence: CASSLDRGSLQFF.

This chain links TRBV5-6 with TRBJ1-5; unclear D gene. Germline V lookup: CDR1 SGHDT, CDR2 YYEEEE. The CDR3 is 17 residues long. This chain's CDR3 is CASLTHPLILSNQPQHF. The CDR3 DNA reads as TGTGCGTCTCTCACCCACCCCCTTATCCTTAGCAATCAGCCCCAGCATTTT.

The rearrangement links TRBV11-2 to TRBJ1-6, with TRBD1 matching over 9 bases. The germline V gene encodes CDR1 SGHAT and CDR2 FQNNGV. Trimming took 6 bases from V and 9 from J; bases not matched to a gene: 9. This CDR3 is 15 amino acids long. CDR3 residues: CASSHPGQGGSPLHF. DNA of the CDR3: TGTGCCAGCAGTCACCCGGGACAGGGAGGTTCACCCCTCCACTTT.

V gene TRBV5-4 combines with J gene TRBJ1-1; TRBD1 agrees at 8 bases. CDR1 SGHNT and CDR2 YYREEE come from the germline V gene (reference sequence). V was pared by 5 bases and J by 5 bases, with 8 bases of the junction left unmatched. The CDR3 runs to 14 residues. CDR3 nucleotides: TGTGCCAGCAGGGGATTCGACAGGGGTACTGAAGCTTTCTTT. Translating gives CASRGFDRGTEAFF.

The J gene is TRBJ1-1, the V gene TRBV29-1, with TRBD1 as a possible D gene (5 bases). CDR1 is SQVTM, CDR2 ANQGSEA, per germline. V gave up 7 bases and J gave up 0 bases, with 12 bases separating them. The CDR3 spans 13 residues. For the CDR3, the DNA is TGCAGCGGATCAGGGTTAATGAACACTGAAGCTTTCTTT. The encoded protein is CSGSGLMNTEAFF.

V is TRBV5-1 and J is TRBJ1-1; D is possibly TRBD1 (6 bases). This CDR3 has 14 amino acids. The germline CDR1 and CDR2 sequences are SGHRS and YFSETQ. V was trimmed by 4 bases and J by 1 base, leaving 11 bases between them. CDR3 DNA sequence: TGCGCCAGCAGCCCGGGACACAAGAACACTGAAGCTTTCTTT. Its protein product is CASSPGHKNTEAFF. The full variable domain, with the rest looked up from reference TRBV5-1 and TRBJ1-1, is KAGVTQTPRYLIKTRGQQVTLSCSPISGHRSVSWYQQTPGQGLQFLFEYFSETQRNKGNFPGRFSGRQFSNSRSEMNVSTLELGDSALYLCASSPGHKNTEAFFGQGTRLTVV.

The chain combines TRBV5-1 with TRBJ2-7, with 9 nucleotides matching TRBD1. Germline values: CDR1 SGHRS, CDR2 YFSETQ. This CDR3 has 20 amino acids. V trimming: 4 bases; J trimming: 3 bases; junction bases outside the gene matches: 23. CDR3 amino acids: CASSETFGQGTRRRYYEQYF. The CDR3 bases are TGCGCCAGCAGCGAGACCTTCGGACAGGGGACGAGGCGACGATACTACGAGCAGTACTTC.

This clone appeared a single time. This chain joins TRBV7-3 and TRBJ2-6; D not resolved. The CDR3 is made up of 16 amino acids. The V end was cut by 2 bases, the J end by 1 base, with 9 bases between. Germline V lookup: CDR1 SGHTA, CDR2 FQGTGA. The CDR3 DNA sequence: TGTGCCAGCAGCTTACAAGGCACATCTGGGGCCAACGTCCTGACTTTC. It codes for CASSLQGTSGANVLTF.

This sequence joins TRBV2 and TRBJ2-5; 8 positions match TRBD2. The CDR3 length is 16 residues. Germline CDR1 and CDR2: SNHLY and FYNNEI. Trimming removed 2 bases from V and 1 base from J; junction bases left unmatched: 6. DNA of the CDR3: TGTGCCAGCAGTGAACTTCTAGCGGGTCTCCAAGAGACCCAGTACTTC. Translated: CASSELLAGLQETQYF.

A single count supports this clone. This chain joins TRBV29-1 and TRBJ1-5; no reliable D call. In germline, CDR1 is SQVTM, CDR2 ANQGSEA. The CDR3 consists of 13 residues. Trimming took 0 bases from V and 0 from J, leaving 3 bases between them. CDR3 residues: CSVEENSNQPQHF. As DNA, the CDR3 is TGCAGCGTTGAAGAAAATAGCAATCAGCCCCAGCATTTT. Together with reference TRBV29-1 and TRBJ1-5, the CDR3 gives the full variable domain: SAVISQKPSRDICQRGTSLTIQCQVDSQVTMMFWYRQQPGQSLTLIATANQGSEATYESGFVIDKFPISRPNLTFSTLTVSNMSPEDSSIYLCSVEENSNQPQHFGDGTRLSIL.

The V and J genes are TRBV9 and TRBJ1-1; D not certain. The V gene lost 4 bases and the J gene lost 1 base, with 8 bases spanning the gap. The CDR3 consists of 13 residues. Germline CDR1 and CDR2: SGDLS and YYNGEE. CDR3 residues: CASSLDPNTEAFF. As DNA, the CDR3 is TGTGCCAGCAGCCTAGACCCGAACACTGAAGCTTTCTTT.

V gene TRBV30 combines with J gene TRBJ1-5; D gene unclear. Germline V CDR1 and CDR2: GTSNPN, SVGIG (reference sequence). This CDR3 contains 13 residues. The V gene lost 2 bases and the J gene lost 2 bases, with 7 bases spanning the gap. CDR3 loop: CAWSTNRNQPQHF. CDR3 sequence (DNA): TGTGCCTGGAGTACAAATCGCAATCAGCCCCAGCATTTT.

This clone was observed once. The CDR3 spells CASSHVGRGKAGHYEQYF. The DNA of the CDR3 is TGTGCCAGCAGCCATGTCGGGAGAGGGAAGGCGGGGCACTACGAGCAGTACTTC. The chain has TRBV14 and TRBJ2-7; D might be TRBD2 (6 bases). This CDR3 contains 18 residues. Trimming took off 3 bases at V and 3 bases at J, with 24 bases between the two ends. Germline loops: CDR1 SGHDN, CDR2 FVKESK.

The chain carries TRBV18 and TRBJ1-3; unclear D gene. The CDR3 extends over 16 amino acids. V was shortened by 2 bases and J by 0 bases, with 11 bases between the two germline ends. Germline CDR1 reads KGHSH; CDR2 reads LQKENI. The CDR3 DNA reads as TGTGCCAGCTCACCAAATCTCTCTGTCTCTGGAAACACCATATATTTT. This sequence encodes CASSPNLSVSGNTIYF. Using reference TRBV18 and TRBJ1-3 for the parts outside the CDR3, the full variable domain is NAGVMQNPRHLVRRRGQEARLRCSPMKGHSHVYWYRQLPEEGLKFMVYLQKENIIDESGMPKERFSAEFPKEGPSILRIQQVVRGDSAAYFCASSPNLSVSGNTIYFGEGSWLTVV.

This clone was seen more than once but under ten times. The chain recombines TRBV12-5 with TRBJ1-3, with D hard to call. The V end was cut by 3 bases, the J end by 3 bases, with 3 bases between. CDR1 and CDR2 (germline): LGHNT, FRNRAP. This CDR3 spans 12 amino acids. The CDR3 region is CASGLYGNTIYF. CDR3 in DNA: TGTGCTAGTGGTTTATATGGAAACACCATATATTTT.